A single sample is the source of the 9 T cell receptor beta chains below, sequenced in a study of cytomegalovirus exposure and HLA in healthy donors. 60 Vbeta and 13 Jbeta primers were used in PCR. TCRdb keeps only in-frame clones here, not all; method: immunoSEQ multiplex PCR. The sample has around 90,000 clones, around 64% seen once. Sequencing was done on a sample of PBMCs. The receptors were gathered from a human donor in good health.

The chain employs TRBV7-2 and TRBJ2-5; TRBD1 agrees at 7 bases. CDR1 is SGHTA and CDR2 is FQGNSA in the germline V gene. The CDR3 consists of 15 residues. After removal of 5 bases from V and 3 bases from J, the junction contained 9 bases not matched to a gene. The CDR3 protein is CASSAQRQGKETQYF. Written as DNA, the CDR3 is TGTGCCAGCAGCGCACAGAGACAGGGCAAAGAGACCCAGTACTTC.

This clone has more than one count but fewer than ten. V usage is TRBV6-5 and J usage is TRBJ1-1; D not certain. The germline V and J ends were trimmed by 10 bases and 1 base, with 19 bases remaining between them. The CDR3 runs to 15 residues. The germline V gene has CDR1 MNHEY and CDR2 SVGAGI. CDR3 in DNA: TGTGCCACCTGGAGAGGCGTATATGAGAACACTGAAGCTTTCTTT. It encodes CATWRGVYENTEAFF.

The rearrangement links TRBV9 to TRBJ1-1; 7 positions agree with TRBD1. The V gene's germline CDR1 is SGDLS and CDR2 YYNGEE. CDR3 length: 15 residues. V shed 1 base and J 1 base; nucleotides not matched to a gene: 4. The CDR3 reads CASSVLTGTNTEAFF. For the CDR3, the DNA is TGTGCCAGCAGCGTACTGACAGGGACGAACACTGAAGCTTTCTTT.

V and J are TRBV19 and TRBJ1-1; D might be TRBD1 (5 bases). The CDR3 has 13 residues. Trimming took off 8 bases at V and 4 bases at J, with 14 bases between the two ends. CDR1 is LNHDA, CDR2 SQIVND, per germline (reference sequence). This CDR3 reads CASLIWGGTEAFF. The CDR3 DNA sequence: TGTGCCAGTTTAATTTGGGGGGGCACTGAAGCTTTCTTT. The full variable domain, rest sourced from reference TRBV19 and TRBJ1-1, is DGGITQSPKYLFRKEGQNVTLSCEQNLNHDAMYWYRQDPGQGLRLIYYSQIVNDFQKGDIAEGYSVSREKKESFPLTVTSAQKNPTAFYLCASLIWGGTEAFFGQGTRLTVV.

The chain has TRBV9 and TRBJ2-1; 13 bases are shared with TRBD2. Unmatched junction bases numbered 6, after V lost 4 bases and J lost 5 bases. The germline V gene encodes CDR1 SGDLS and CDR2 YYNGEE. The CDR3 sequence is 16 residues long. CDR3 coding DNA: TGTGCCAGCAGCCTCCGGACTAGCGGGGGTCACAATGAGCAGTTCTTC. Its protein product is CASSLRTSGGHNEQFF. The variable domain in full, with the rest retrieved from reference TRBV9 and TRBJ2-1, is DSGVTQTPKHLITATGQRVTLRCSPRSGDLSVYWYQQSLDQGLQFLIQYYNGEERAKGNILERFSAQQFPDLHSELNLSSLELGDSALYFCASSLRTSGGHNEQFFGPGTRLTVL.

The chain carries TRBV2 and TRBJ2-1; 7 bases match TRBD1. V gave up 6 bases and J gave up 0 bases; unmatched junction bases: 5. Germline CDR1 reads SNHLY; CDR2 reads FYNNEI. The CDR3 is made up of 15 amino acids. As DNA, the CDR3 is TGTGCCAGCAGGACGACAGGGAGCTCCTACAATGAGCAGTTCTTC. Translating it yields CASRTTGSSYNEQFF.

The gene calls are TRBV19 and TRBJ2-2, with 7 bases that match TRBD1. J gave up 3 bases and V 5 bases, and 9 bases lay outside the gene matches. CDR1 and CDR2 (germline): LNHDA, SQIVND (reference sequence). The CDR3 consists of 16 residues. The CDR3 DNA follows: TGTGCCAGTAGTGTGCTACAGGGGTGGGACACCGGGGAGCTGTTTTTT. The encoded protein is CASSVLQGWDTGELFF. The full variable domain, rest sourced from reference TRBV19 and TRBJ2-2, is DGGITQSPKYLFRKEGQNVTLSCEQNLNHDAMYWYRQDPGQGLRLIYYSQIVNDFQKGDIAEGYSVSREKKESFPLTVTSAQKNPTAFYLCASSVLQGWDTGELFFGEGSRLTVL.

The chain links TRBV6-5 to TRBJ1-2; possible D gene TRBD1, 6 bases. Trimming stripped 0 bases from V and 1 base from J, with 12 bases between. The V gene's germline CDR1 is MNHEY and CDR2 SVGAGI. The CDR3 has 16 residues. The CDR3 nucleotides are TGTGCCAGCAGTTACTCAAATAGGGGGTTTAACTATGGCTACACCTTC. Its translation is CASSYSNRGFNYGYTF.

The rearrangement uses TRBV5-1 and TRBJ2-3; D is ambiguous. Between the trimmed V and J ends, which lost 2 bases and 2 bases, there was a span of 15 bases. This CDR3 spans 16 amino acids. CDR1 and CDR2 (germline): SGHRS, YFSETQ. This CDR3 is CASSFGGTDPTDTQYF. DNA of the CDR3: TGCGCCAGCAGCTTTGGTGGAACAGACCCCACAGATACGCAGTATTTT.